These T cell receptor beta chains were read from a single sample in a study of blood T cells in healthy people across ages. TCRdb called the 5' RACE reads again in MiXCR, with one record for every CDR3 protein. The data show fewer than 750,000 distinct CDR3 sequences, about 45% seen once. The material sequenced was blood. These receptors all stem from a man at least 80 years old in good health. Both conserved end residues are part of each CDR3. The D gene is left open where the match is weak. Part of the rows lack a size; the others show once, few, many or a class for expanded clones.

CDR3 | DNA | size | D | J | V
CSARRLAAQETQYF | TGCAGTGCTAGGCGGCTAGCGGCACAAGAGACCCAGTACTTC | few | TRBD2 | TRBJ2-5 | TRBV20-1
CASSLPGISEQYF | TGTGCCAGCAGTTTACCGGGGATTAGCGAGCAGTACTTC | - | - | TRBJ2-7 | TRBV6-2/TRBV6-3
CASSLEAGIVNEQFF | TGTGCCAGCAGCTTAGAAGCGGGAATTGTCAATGAGCAGTTCTTC | - | TRBD2 | TRBJ2-1 | TRBV7-2
CASSQQGLSNTGELFF | TGTGCCAGCAGCCAACAGGGCCTGTCGAACACCGGGGAGCTGTTTTTT | - | - | TRBJ2-2 | TRBV7-3
CASSGTGVRSYEQYF | TGTGCCAGCAGCGGGACAGGGGTCAGGTCCTACGAGCAGTACTTC | - | TRBD1 | TRBJ2-7 | TRBV14
CASSALGWISPLHF | TGTGCCAGCAGTGCCCTCGGTTGGATTTCACCCCTCCACTTT | - | - | TRBJ1-6 | TRBV25-1
CASSLEGLYEQYF | TGTGCCAGCAGCTTAGAGGGGCTCTACGAGCAGTACTTC | - | - | TRBJ2-7 | TRBV7-9
CASSPIGGKQETQYF | TGTGCCAGCAGTCCTATAGGGGGGAAACAAGAGACCCAGTACTTC | - | - | TRBJ2-5 | TRBV28
CAIRMDRGPRSPLHF | TGTGCCATCAGGATGGACAGGGGGCCGAGATCACCCCTCCACTTT | - | TRBD1 | TRBJ1-6 | TRBV10-3
CASSRNGPNEQYF | TGTGCCAGCAGCCGGAACGGGCCCAACGAGCAGTACTTC | - | - | TRBJ2-7 | TRBV6-6
CSAPRQASYEQYF | TGCAGTGCCCCCCGACAGGCCTCCTACGAGCAGTACTTC | - | - | TRBJ2-7 | TRBV20-1
CASSDTSGTIREQYF | TGTGCCAGCAGCGACACTAGCGGGACCATTCGGGAGCAGTACTTC | - | TRBD2 | TRBJ2-7 | TRBV7-2
CASKLGVGGSYEQYF | TGTGCCAGCAAGTTGGGTGTAGGAGGTTCCTACGAGCAGTACTTC | few | - | TRBJ2-7 | TRBV6-1
CASNSGTGAIEQFF | TGTGCCAGCAACTCCGGGACAGGGGCGATTGAGCAGTTCTTC | - | TRBD1 | TRBJ2-1 | TRBV3-1
CSAKDRVGLSPLHF | TGCAGTGCCAAGGACAGGGTTGGGCTTTCACCCCTCCACTTT | - | TRBD1 | TRBJ1-6 | TRBV20-1
CASRLFPYGSNYGYTF | TGTGCCAGCAGGCTATTCCCCTATGGGAGTAACTATGGCTACACCTTC | few | - | TRBJ1-2 | TRBV7-2
CASRGTSGRAAPTDTQYF | TGTGCCAGCAGGGGGACTAGCGGGAGGGCCGCGCCCACAGATACGCAGTATTTT | - | TRBD2 | TRBJ2-3 | TRBV12-3/TRBV12-4
CASSFRGGYEQYF | TGTGCCAGCAGCTTCCGGGGGGGCTACGAGCAGTACTTC | - | TRBD2 | TRBJ2-7 | TRBV7-2
CASSGDTHQPQHF | TGTGCCAGCAGCGGGGACACCCATCAGCCCCAGCATTTT | - | - | TRBJ1-5 | TRBV5-5
CTSIPRPTSGKGWDSYEQYF | TGTACCAGCATCCCCCGTCCGACTAGCGGGAAGGGGTGGGACTCCTACGAACAGTACTTC | - | TRBD2 | TRBJ2-7 | TRBV7-3
CSASTGATQYF | TGCAGTGCCTCGACCGGGGCGACGCAGTATTTT | many | - | TRBJ2-3 | TRBV20-1